The clone carrying this T cell receptor beta chain was counted at least ten times. No antigen is known for it. This sample was included in a study of human T cells and chemical hapten exposure. The overall study: Affected patients, primarily female, had alopecia areata, totalis or universalis. Study results and limitations: Versus controls, expanded TCRs had significantly more large CDR3 similarity clusters.

Stated time point: patch test 1, 2 weeks after DPC sensitization. Treatment of the sample: therapeutic diphenylcyclopropenone sensitization with weekly scalp DPC. Blood was drawn before each patch test was applied. Donors, patients with alopecia ranging from 18 to 70 years old and judged suitable for DPC, provided samples. Via MiXCR, TCRdb re-called the RACE reads, giving one row per CDR3 protein. Here the sample spans 300,000 to 400,000 distinct CDR3 sequences, under 8% being singletons. The CDR3 runs 15 residues. Between the trimmed V and J ends, which lost 2 bases and 1 base, there was a span of 12 bases. Per the germline V gene, CDR1 is LGHNA and CDR2 is YNFKEQ.

The chain couples TRBV4-2 to TRBJ2-7, with a possible D match to TRBD1 (5 bases). Here the sequenced sample was whole blood, taken in connection with sensitization to the hapten diphenylcyclopropenone (DPC). This sequence was found in a woman younger than 35 with alopecia areata. Some clones in this sample may be carry-over from other donors' samples. The CDR3 here is CASSQTRVRSYEQYF. CDR3 nucleotide sequence: TGTGCCAGCAGCCAAACCAGGGTAAGGTCCTACGAGCAGTACTTC.